This TCR beta chain was sequenced during a study of T cell clonality in common variable immunodeficiency. Sequencing input was equivalent genomic DNA from CVID and controls. The table came from immunoSEQ multiplex PCR; TCRdb's copy has only in-frame clones and leaves some out. This set yields 50,000 to 60,000 clones and no singletons; the top ten hold around 0.82%. There are many counts of this clone. Its antigen remains unidentified. Study conclusions and caveats: Compared with controls, CVID subjects had fewer shared TCRbeta clones. T cell subpopulation sequencing would be needed to explain CVID clonality.

Sample: peripheral blood mononuclear cells. The sequence came from a person aged 18 to 75 in good health.

The sequenced part of the CDR3 DNA is TGTGCCAGCAGTTTTTCATTTGGACAGGGGCAA. Residues: CASSFSFGQGQ. The complete CDR3 protein is CASSFSFGQGQAFF. V usage is TRBV12-3 or TRBV12-4 and J usage is TRBJ1-1; TRBD1 aligns across 9 bases. Read data end 3 residues before the CDR3 end; the end is taken from the germline J gene. CDR3 length: 14 residues.